This T cell receptor beta chain stems from a study of tumor-infiltrating lymphocytes in primary liver carcinoma. Both RNA and DNA were isolated together from approximately 20-30 mg of bulk tissue that had not been sorted. CDR3 length: 15 residues. Germline assignment: CDR1 SGHAT and CDR2 FQNNGV. Deletions cut 8 bases from V and 6 bases from J, with 19 bases between. The researchers produced TCR beta cDNA from 500 ng total RNA with a constant-region primer. Employing slightly modified ARM-PCR, three nested multiplex PCR rounds were run, and these gave rise to the TCR beta libraries. Each of the first two PCR rounds ran roughly 9 cycles with TRBV1-TRBV30 forward and C-beta reverse primers. TCRdb analysed the multiplex PCR reads with MiXCR anew, one entry per CDR3 protein. Of 25,000 to 35,000 distinct CDR3 sequences in the sample, around 78% are singletons; the top ten hold roughly 34%. Study observations and caveats: Whereas tumor region pairs overlapped more, tumor-adjacent and tumor-blood pairs overlapped less.

A note on this clonotype: Its antigen is still unknown.

This clonotype was sampled from a man aged 35 to 55 with primary liver carcinoma and hepatitis B virus infection. Sequencing used liver tumor tissue from sampling region 5. Stated subset: tumor region T5, tumor centre. J is TRBJ1-4 and V is TRBV11-2; D not certain. DNA of the CDR3: TGTGCCAGCGACTTAGACGGGTTCGCTTATGAAAAACTGTTTTTT. Translation gives CASDLDGFAYEKLFF.